The 28 T cell receptor beta chains listed next were all sequenced from one sample in a study of OX40 agonist ivuxolimab in advanced cancers. Profiling relied on immunoSEQ multiplex PCR, and the TCRdb table lists in-frame clones only, not all of them. Of tens of thousands of clones listed, around 88% were seen once; the top ten hold under 30%. Sequences were derived from CD4+ or CD8+ T cells sorted from blood, sampled in a trial of the OX40 agonist ivuxolimab. All receptors derive from an adult with an advanced solid tumor such as melanoma, head and neck, liver or kidney cancer.

The rearrangement uses TRBV19 and TRBJ2-1; D not certain. CDR3 length equals 15 residues. Between the trimmed V and J ends, which lost 0 bases and 4 bases, there was a span of 10 bases. CDR1 is LNHDA, CDR2 SQIVND, per germline (reference sequence). CDR3 amino acids: CASSIDYGQYNEQFF. The DNA of the CDR3 is TGTGCCAGTAGTATAGATTACGGCCAGTACAATGAGCAGTTCTTC.

This rearrangement joins TRBV9 to TRBJ1-4, with 7 bases lining up with TRBD1. Trimming removed 1 base from V and 3 bases from J; junction bases left unmatched: 3. The CDR3 length is 15 residues. Germline lookup yields CDR1 SGDLS and CDR2 YYNGEE. The CDR3 nucleotides are TGTGCCAGCAGCGTATCCGGGACAGCTAATGAAAAACTGTTTTTT. This gives the protein CASSVSGTANEKLFF.

Comment on this clone: The sample carries other DNA sequences with the same CDR3. The V and J genes are TRBV7-9 and TRBJ2-3; D might be TRBD2 (5 bases). V shed 4 bases and J shed 6 bases, with 8 bases lying between them. CDR1 SEHNR and CDR2 FQNEAQ come from the germline V gene (reference sequence). The CDR3 length is 12 residues. The CDR3 DNA follows: TGTGCCAGCAGCTCGGGAAGTGATACGCAGTATTTT. Its translation: CASSSGSDTQYF.

The chain is built from TRBV4-2 and TRBJ2-1; TRBD2 aligns across 8 bases. The germline gives CDR1 LGHNA, CDR2 YNFKEQ. The trim removed 0 bases at V and 8 bases at J, leaving 9 bases unmatched. CDR3 length: 16 amino acids. The chain's CDR3 is CASSQDKGLGFDEQFF. CDR3 sequence (DNA): TGTGCCAGCAGCCAAGATAAGGGACTAGGGTTCGATGAGCAGTTCTTC.

The V gene is TRBV5-8, the J gene TRBJ2-1; D unclear. The germline gives CDR1 SGHTS, CDR2 YDEGEE. The V end lost 0 bases, the J end lost 9 bases, and 7 bases lay between the germline ends. The CDR3 length is 12 residues. This CDR3 is CASSLGIIEQFF. CDR3 nucleotides: TGTGCCAGCAGCTTGGGTATTATTGAGCAGTTCTTC.

This clone was seen a handful of times. This likely came from a read error, as a far larger clone is one base away. The sample holds other DNA sequences that translate to the same CDR3. This chain uses TRBV5-4 with TRBJ2-1, with D unresolved. V gave up 4 bases and J gave up 6 bases, with 8 bases separating them. Germline loops: CDR1 SGHNT, CDR2 YYREEE (reference sequence). CDR3 length: 12 residues. The CDR3 DNA sequence: TGTGCCAGCAGCCAAGTTCTCAATGAGCAGTTCTTC. It codes for CASSQVLNEQFF.

The chain joins TRBV7-6 to TRBJ2-7; no definite D call. CDR3 length equals 13 residues. The V end was cut by 1 base, the J end by 7 bases, with 11 bases between. In germline, CDR1 is SGHVS, CDR2 FNYEAQ. The CDR3 bases are TGTGCCAGCAGCTTAGGAATAGGGTGGGAGCAGTACTTC. Its protein is CASSLGIGWEQYF. The whole variable domain, filled in from reference TRBV7-6 and TRBJ2-7, reads GAGVSQSPRYKVTKRGQDVALRCDPISGHVSLYWYRQALGQGPEFLTYFNYEAQQDKSGLPNDRFSAERPEGSISTLTIQRTEQRDSAMYRCASSLGIGWEQYFGPGTRLTVT.

The chain is built from TRBV19 and TRBJ2-2, with D tentatively TRBD2 (5 bases). CDR3 length: 14 amino acids. Germline lookup yields CDR1 LNHDA and CDR2 SQIVND (reference sequence). V shed 4 bases and J shed 5 bases, with 11 bases lying between them. CDR3 nucleotide sequence: TGTGCCAGTAGTACTTTACTAGTAACCGGGGAGCTGTTTTTT. This sequence encodes CASSTLLVTGELFF.

The chain is built from TRBV16 and TRBJ2-7; tentative D call: TRBD2 (5 bases). Germline loops: CDR1 KGHSY, CDR2 FQNENV. This CDR3 contains 15 residues. Trimming took 1 base from V and 3 from J, leaving 13 bases between them. The CDR3 region has the DNA TGTGCCAGCAGCCAATATAGCGCTACCTTCTACGAGCAGTACTTC. This sequence encodes CASSQYSATFYEQYF. The variable domain in full, completed from reference TRBV16 and TRBJ2-7, reads GEEVAQTPKHLVRGEGQKAKLYCAPIKGHSYVFWYQQVLKNEFKFLISFQNENVFDETGMPKERFSAKCLPNSPCSLEIQATKLEDSAVYFCASSQYSATFYEQYFGPGTRLTVT.

The J gene is TRBJ1-5, the V gene TRBV5-1, with TRBD1 as a possible D gene (5 bases). Between the trimmed V and J ends, which lost 4 bases and 5 bases, there was a span of 13 bases. Germline CDR1 and CDR2: SGHRS and YFSETQ. The CDR3 has 14 amino acids. The CDR3 here is CASSPAGGYQPQHF. The CDR3 nucleotides read TGCGCCAGCAGCCCGGCGGGGGGATATCAGCCCCAGCATTTT.

The J gene is TRBJ2-7, the V gene TRBV9, with 10 nucleotides matching TRBD2. The CDR3 is made up of 15 amino acids. Germline lookup yields CDR1 SGDLS and CDR2 YYNGEE. V was pared by 0 bases and J by 2 bases, with 2 bases of the junction left unmatched. CDR3 region: CASSVGTSGAYEQYF. DNA for the CDR3: TGTGCCAGCAGCGTAGGGACTAGCGGAGCCTACGAGCAGTACTTC.

In DNA form, the CDR3 reads TGTGCCAGCAGCGTGCGTAGGACAGGGGGAAGCACCGGGGAGCTGTTTTTT. Its protein is CASSVRRTGGSTGELFF. The chain links TRBV5-4 to TRBJ2-2; 10 bases are a match to TRBD1. The germline CDR1 and CDR2 sequences are SGHNT and YYREEE (reference sequence). Trimming cost V 4 bases and J 4 bases; bases outside gene matches: 10. The CDR3 length is 17 residues.

The chain carries TRBV6-1 and TRBJ1-2; D unclear. The CDR3 covers 12 residues. Germline assignment: CDR1 MNHNS and CDR2 SASEGT. V shed 2 bases and J shed 4 bases, with 5 bases lying between them. CDR3 in DNA: TGTGCCAGCAGTGAACAGGCCTATGGCTACACCTTC. Amino acid sequence: CASSEQAYGYTF.

This chain joins TRBV6-6 and TRBJ2-3, with 7 bases that match TRBD2. Germline-derived CDR1 and CDR2 are MNHNY and SVGAGI (reference sequence). The CDR3 length is 15 residues. V was pared by 7 bases and J by 0 bases, with 7 bases of the junction left unmatched. The CDR3 reads CASNRGGSSTDTQYF. CDR3 in DNA: TGTGCCAGCAATCGTGGCGGGAGCAGCACAGATACGCAGTATTTT.

J is TRBJ2-2 and V is TRBV13, with TRBD2 matching 9 bases. V was pared by 5 bases and J by 6 bases, with 7 bases of the junction left unmatched. CDR1 PRHDT and CDR2 FYEKMQ come from the germline V gene (reference sequence). This CDR3 spans 15 amino acids. CDR3 amino acids: CASSPVAGVPGELFF. The CDR3, as DNA: TGTGCCAGCAGCCCCGTAGCGGGAGTCCCCGGGGAGCTGTTTTTT.

CDR3 nucleotide sequence: TGTGCCAGCAGTGAACTCCCTTGGGACAGCGCTACCTACAATGAGCAGTTCTTC. Protein product: CASSELPWDSATYNEQFF. The rearrangement links TRBV2 to TRBJ2-1; 7 bases line up with TRBD1. The CDR3 totals 18 residues. The V gene end was trimmed by 2 bases and the J gene end by 2 bases; junction bases not matched to a gene: 12. Germline assignment: CDR1 SNHLY and CDR2 FYNNEI.

The chain joins TRBV19 to TRBJ1-1, with TRBD1 matching over 10 bases. V shed 4 bases and J 3 bases; nucleotides not matched to a gene: 5. The CDR3 sequence is 15 residues long. CDR1 is LNHDA and CDR2 is SQIVND in the germline V gene (reference sequence). CDR3 protein: CASSTGTGVDTEAFF. The DNA for the CDR3 is TGTGCCAGTAGTACCGGGACAGGGGTCGACACTGAAGCTTTCTTT.

This chain connects TRBV19 to TRBJ1-1, with a weak D call TRBD1 (5 bases). The CDR3 runs to 12 residues. CDR1 and CDR2 from the germline V gene are LNHDA and SQIVND (reference sequence). Trimming removed 3 bases from V and 6 bases from J, with 8 bases in between. CDR3 residues: CASSIGGSEAFF. The CDR3 DNA follows: TGTGCCAGTAGTATTGGGGGGTCTGAAGCTTTCTTT.

Only one count was recorded for this clone. The chain couples TRBV4-1 to TRBJ2-1; 8 nucleotides match TRBD1. The length of the CDR3 is 20 residues. Germline CDR1 and CDR2: MGHRA and YSYEKL. The V and J ends lost 4 bases and 3 bases, in that order; junction bases with no gene match: 20. DNA for the CDR3: TGCGCCAGCAGCCCTCGAGCCCCAGGGGGCGACCGACCCCTCTACAATGAGCAGTTCTTC. This translates into CASSPRAPGGDRPLYNEQFF.

The chain combines TRBV7-9 with TRBJ1-1; D remains unclear. Trimming stripped 3 bases from V and 3 bases from J, with 5 bases between. The CDR3 has 12 residues. Germline CDR1 and CDR2: SEHNR and FQNEAQ (reference sequence). The CDR3 coding sequence is TGTGCCAGCAGCTTTTGGGACACTGAAGCTTTCTTT. Translated, it gives CASSFWDTEAFF.

This chain connects TRBV6-5 to TRBJ2-1; TRBD1 might be the D (5 bases). The CDR3 covers 12 residues. Germline V gene sequence: CDR1 MNHEY, CDR2 SVGAGI. The germline V and J ends were trimmed by 6 bases and 9 bases, with 12 bases remaining between them. CDR3 nucleotides: TGTGCCAGCAGACGAGACAGTGGTGAGCAGTTCTTC. The encoded protein is CASRRDSGEQFF.

This chain links TRBV5-1 with TRBJ1-2; D gene ambiguous. V was trimmed by 1 base and J by 0 bases, leaving 4 bases between them. The length of the CDR3 is 13 residues. In germline, CDR1 is SGHRS, CDR2 YFSETQ. CDR3 in DNA: TGCGCCAGCAGCTTGACGGCTAACTATGGCTACACCTTC. It codes for CASSLTANYGYTF.

The gene calls are TRBV4-2 and TRBJ2-2; 7 positions agree with TRBD1. The CDR3 totals 16 residues. The ends lost 1 base at V and 4 bases at J; junction bases unmatched: 6. Germline CDR1 and CDR2: LGHNA and YNFKEQ. The chain's CDR3 is CASSQGKQGTTGELFF. The DNA of the CDR3 is TGTGCCAGCAGCCAAGGTAAACAGGGGACCACCGGGGAGCTGTTTTTT.

The CDR3 bases are TGTGCCAGCAGCTTCCCCCCCCGCGCAAATGAGCAGTTCTTC. This translates into CASSFPPRANEQFF. The chain employs TRBV7-9 and TRBJ2-1; D is ambiguous. The length of the CDR3 is 14 residues. CDR1 SEHNR and CDR2 FQNEAQ come from the germline V gene (reference sequence). Trimming removed 3 bases at V and 7 bases at J, with 13 bases between.

This chain links TRBV10-3 with TRBJ2-3; 10 bases align to TRBD2. This CDR3 comprises 15 residues. V lost 10 bases, J lost 4 bases, and 11 bases stayed unmatched. Germline lookup yields CDR1 ENHRY and CDR2 SYGVKD. The CDR3 sequence is CATSGEREGSDTQYF. In DNA, the CDR3 is TGTGCCACTTCGGGCGAGCGGGAGGGATCAGATACGCAGTATTTT.

The V and J genes are TRBV7-6 and TRBJ2-1, with 14 bases aligning to TRBD2. Germline CDR1 reads SGHVS; CDR2 reads FNYEAQ. V was pared by 5 bases and J by 6 bases, with 3 bases of the junction left unmatched. The CDR3 runs 15 residues. CDR3 residues: CASSEGTSGGNEQFF. The CDR3 DNA follows: TGTGCCAGCAGCGAAGGGACTAGCGGGGGCAATGAGCAGTTCTTC.

The chain employs TRBV4-1 and TRBJ2-7; D is unresolved. This CDR3 comprises 14 residues. Germline V gene sequence: CDR1 MGHRA, CDR2 YSYEKL. With 0 bases removed from V and 0 bases from J, the gap between germline ends came to 6 bases. The CDR3 here is CASSQDPSSYEQYF. CDR3 DNA: TGCGCCAGCAGCCAAGACCCCAGCTCCTACGAGCAGTACTTC.

The chain recombines TRBV30 with TRBJ1-1; 7 positions match TRBD1. The CDR3 loop spans 15 amino acids. CDR1 and CDR2 (germline): GTSNPN, SVGIG (reference sequence). The J segment lost 0 bases and the V segment lost 2 bases, leaving 6 bases of the junction unmatched. This CDR3 reads CAWSPYRGMNTEAFF. For the CDR3, the DNA is TGTGCCTGGAGTCCATACAGGGGAATGAACACTGAAGCTTTCTTT.